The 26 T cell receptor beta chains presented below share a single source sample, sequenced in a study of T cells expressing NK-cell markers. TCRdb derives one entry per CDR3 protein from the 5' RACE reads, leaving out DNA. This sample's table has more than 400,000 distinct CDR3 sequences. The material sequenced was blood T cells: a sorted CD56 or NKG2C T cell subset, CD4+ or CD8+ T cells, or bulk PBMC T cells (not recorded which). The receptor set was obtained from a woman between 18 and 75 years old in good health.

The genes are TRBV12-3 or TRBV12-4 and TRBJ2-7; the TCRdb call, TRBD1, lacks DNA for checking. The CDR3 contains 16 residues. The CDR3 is CASSPGQGRTSIAQYF.

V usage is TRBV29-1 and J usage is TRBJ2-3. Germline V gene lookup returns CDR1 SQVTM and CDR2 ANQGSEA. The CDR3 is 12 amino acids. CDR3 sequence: CSVVEGPDTQYF.

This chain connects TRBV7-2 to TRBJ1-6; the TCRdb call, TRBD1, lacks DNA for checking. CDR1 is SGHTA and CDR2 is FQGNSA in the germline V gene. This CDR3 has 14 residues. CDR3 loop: CASSFDRNNSPLHF.

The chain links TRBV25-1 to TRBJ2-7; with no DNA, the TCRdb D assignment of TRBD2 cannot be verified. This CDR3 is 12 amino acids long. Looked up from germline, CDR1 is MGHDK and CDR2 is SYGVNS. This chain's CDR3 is CASSAGLAELKF.

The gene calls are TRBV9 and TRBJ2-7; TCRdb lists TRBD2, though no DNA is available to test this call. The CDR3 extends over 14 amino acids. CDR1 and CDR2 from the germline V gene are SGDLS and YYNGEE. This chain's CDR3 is CASSRLAGYHEQYF.

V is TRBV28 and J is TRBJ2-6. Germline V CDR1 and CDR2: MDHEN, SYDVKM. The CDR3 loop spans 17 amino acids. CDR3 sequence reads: CASSSWTGNSGANVLTF.

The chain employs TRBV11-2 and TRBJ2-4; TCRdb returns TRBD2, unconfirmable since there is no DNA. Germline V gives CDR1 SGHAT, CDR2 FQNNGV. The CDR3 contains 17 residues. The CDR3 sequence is CASSLVSRLAGKNIQYF.

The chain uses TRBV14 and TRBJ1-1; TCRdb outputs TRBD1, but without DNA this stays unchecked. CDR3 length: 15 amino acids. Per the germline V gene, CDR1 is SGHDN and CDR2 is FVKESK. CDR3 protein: CASSPGSFRGAEAFF.

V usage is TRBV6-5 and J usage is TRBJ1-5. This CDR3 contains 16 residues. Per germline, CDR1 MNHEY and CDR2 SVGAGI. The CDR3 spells CASSYSDGRGNQPQHF.

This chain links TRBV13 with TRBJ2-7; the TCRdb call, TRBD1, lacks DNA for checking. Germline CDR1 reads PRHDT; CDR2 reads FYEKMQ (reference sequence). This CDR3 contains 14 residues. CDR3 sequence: CASSLVKGSYEQYF.

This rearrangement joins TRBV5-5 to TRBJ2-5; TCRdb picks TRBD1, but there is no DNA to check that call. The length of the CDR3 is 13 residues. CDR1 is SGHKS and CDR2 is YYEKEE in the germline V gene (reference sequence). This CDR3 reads CASSNPLGETQYF.

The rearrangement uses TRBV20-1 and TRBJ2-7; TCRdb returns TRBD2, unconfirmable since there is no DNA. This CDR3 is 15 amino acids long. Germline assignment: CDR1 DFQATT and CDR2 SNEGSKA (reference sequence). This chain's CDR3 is CSARPRAAPFYEQYF.

CDR3 protein: CASSSVHQPQHF. The chain has TRBV19 and TRBJ1-5. This CDR3 spans 12 amino acids. CDR1 and CDR2 (germline): LNHDA, SQIVND (reference sequence).

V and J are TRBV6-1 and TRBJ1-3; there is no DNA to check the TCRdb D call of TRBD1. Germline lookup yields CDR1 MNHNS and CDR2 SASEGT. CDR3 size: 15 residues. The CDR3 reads CASSLNRQGRNTIYF.

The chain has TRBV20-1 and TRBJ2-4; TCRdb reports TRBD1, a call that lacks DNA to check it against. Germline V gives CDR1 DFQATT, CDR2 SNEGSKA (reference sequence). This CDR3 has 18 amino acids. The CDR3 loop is CSARGSRRDTVAKNIQYF.

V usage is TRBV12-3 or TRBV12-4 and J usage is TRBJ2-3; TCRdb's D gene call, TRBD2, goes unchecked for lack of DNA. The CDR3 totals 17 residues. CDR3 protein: CASSLRGTSGGANTQYF.

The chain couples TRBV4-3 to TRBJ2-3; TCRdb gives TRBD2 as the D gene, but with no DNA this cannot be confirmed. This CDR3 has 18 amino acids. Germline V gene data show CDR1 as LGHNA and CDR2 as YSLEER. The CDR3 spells CASSQDRGQRAITDTQYF.

CDR3 region: CASSYSYGYTF. V usage is TRBV6-2 or TRBV6-3 and J usage is TRBJ1-2. The CDR3 is 11 amino acids. CDR1 and CDR2 (germline): MNHEY, SVGEGT.

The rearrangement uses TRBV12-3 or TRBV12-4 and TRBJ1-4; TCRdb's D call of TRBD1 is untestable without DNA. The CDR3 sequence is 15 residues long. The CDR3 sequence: CASHQSGTGSEKLFF.

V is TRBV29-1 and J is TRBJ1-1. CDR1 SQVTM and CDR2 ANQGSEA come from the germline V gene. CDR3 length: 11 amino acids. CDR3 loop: CSGWGYTEAFF.

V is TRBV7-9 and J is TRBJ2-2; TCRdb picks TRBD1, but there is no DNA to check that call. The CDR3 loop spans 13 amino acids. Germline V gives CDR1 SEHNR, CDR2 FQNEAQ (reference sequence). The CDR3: CASSPTGTGELFF.

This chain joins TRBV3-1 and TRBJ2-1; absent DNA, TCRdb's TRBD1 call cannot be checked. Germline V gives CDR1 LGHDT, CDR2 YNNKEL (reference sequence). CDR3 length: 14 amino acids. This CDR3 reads CASSGTPGYNEQFF.

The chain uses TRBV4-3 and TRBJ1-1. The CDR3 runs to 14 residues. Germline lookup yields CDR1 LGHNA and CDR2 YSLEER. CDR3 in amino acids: CASSQDAGGTEAFF.

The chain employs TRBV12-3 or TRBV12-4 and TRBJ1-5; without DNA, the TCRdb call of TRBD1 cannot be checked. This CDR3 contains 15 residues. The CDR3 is CASSFVGQKNQPQHF.

The CDR3 region is CASSRRRGGTAYNEQFF. The chain couples TRBV12-3 or TRBV12-4 to TRBJ2-1; there is no DNA to check the TCRdb D call of TRBD1. The CDR3 is 17 residues long.

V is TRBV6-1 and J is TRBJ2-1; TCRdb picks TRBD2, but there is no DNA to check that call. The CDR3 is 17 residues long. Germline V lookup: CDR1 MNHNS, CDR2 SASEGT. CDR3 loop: CASSRPRGPTRNNEQFF.